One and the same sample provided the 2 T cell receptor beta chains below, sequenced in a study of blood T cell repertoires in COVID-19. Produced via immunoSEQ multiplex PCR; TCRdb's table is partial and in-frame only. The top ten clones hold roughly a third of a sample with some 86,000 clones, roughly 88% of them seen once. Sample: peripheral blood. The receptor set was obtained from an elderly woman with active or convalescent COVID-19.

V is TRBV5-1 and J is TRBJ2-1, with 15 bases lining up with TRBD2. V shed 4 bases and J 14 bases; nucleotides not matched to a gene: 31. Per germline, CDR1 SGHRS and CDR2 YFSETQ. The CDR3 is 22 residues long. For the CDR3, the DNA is TGCGCCAGCAGCCCGGGACTAGCGGGGGGCCCCACCTCGTTGCGGGTCCGGAGGAGCGAGTTCTTC. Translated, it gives CASSPGLAGGPTSLRVRRSEFF.

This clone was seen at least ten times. The CDR3 spells CASSLVAGGRVGNQPQHF. CDR3 in DNA: TGTGCCAGCAGCTTAGTGGCAGGGGGTAGAGTGGGCAATCAGCCCCAGCATTTT. The chain joins TRBV7-2 to TRBJ1-5, with 7 bases aligning to TRBD1. CDR1 and CDR2 (germline): SGHTA, FQGNSA. CDR3 length equals 18 residues. Trimming took 1 base from V and 2 from J; bases not matched to a gene: 11.